The 4 T cell receptor beta chains below come from one sample, sequenced in a study of blood T cell repertoires in COVID-19. Measured with immunoSEQ multiplex PCR; TCRdb has only the in-frame clones, and not every one. The sample has under 500,000 clones; about 85% are singletons. Sequenced material: PBMCs or T cells enriched from blood (not recorded which). These receptor sequences come from a woman aged 18-29 years with acute COVID-19.

This chain joins TRBV6-5 and TRBJ1-2; perhaps TRBD1 as D (6 bases). The germline V gene encodes CDR1 MNHEY and CDR2 SVGAGI. The CDR3 has 12 amino acids. Trimming cost V 4 bases and J 5 bases, with 8 bases left between them. In DNA, the CDR3 is TGTGCCAGCAGTTCGGACAGATATGGCTACACCTTC. As protein: CASSSDRYGYTF.

CDR3 residues: CASSWDRYNEQFF. The CDR3 bases are TGTGCCAGCAGTTGGGACAGGTACAATGAGCAGTTCTTC. The V gene is TRBV28, the J gene TRBJ2-1, with 8 positions matching TRBD1. Losses at the gene ends were 4 bases for V and 4 bases for J; bases not matched to a gene: 0. The CDR3 spans 13 residues. Germline loops: CDR1 MDHEN, CDR2 SYDVKM.

DNA for the CDR3: TGTGCCAGCAGTTCCGACATAGGAAACACCATATATTTT. It yields the protein CASSSDIGNTIYF. The chain carries TRBV6-5 and TRBJ1-3; D call uncertain. Trimming cost V 4 bases and J 4 bases, with 8 bases left between them. CDR3 size: 13 residues. Germline V CDR1 and CDR2: MNHEY, SVGAGI.

This clone has only one observation. The chain recombines TRBV11-3 with TRBJ1-5, with D possibly TRBD1 on 5 matching bases. V shed 0 bases and J shed 4 bases, with 31 bases lying between them. CDR3 size: 22 residues. CDR1 and CDR2 from the germline V gene are SGHNT and YENEEA. The CDR3 DNA sequence: TGTGCCAGCAGCTTAGAGGAAGGGGTTTTTGTCACAACCGCGTCAACTAATCAGCCCCAGCATTTT. Translation gives CASSLEEGVFVTTASTNQPQHF.